These T cell receptor beta chains were read from a single sample in a study of blood T cells in healthy people across ages. TCRdb independently ran MiXCR on the 5' RACE reads; one entry per CDR3 protein. The top ten clones hold more than 6% of a sample with about 1.7 million distinct CDR3 sequences, roughly 30% of them seen once. The sample taken for sequencing was blood. The source of these receptors is a young woman in good health. CDR3s include the opening cysteine and the closing phenylalanine or tryptophan. Fields, in order: J gene, clone size, V gene, CDR3 length, D gene, CDR3 DNA, CDR3 protein. D genes are given only for firm matches. A row's size may be missing; if present it is once, few, many or a size class.

TRBJ2-1 many TRBV6-1 14 - TGTGCCAGCAGTGTATGGGGGCCAGCGGATGAGCAGTTCTTC CASSVWGPADEQFF
TRBJ2-1 - TRBV4-1 14 TRBD2 TGCGCCAGCAGGGGGAGCGGGAAACAAGAGACCCAGTTCTTC CASRGSGKQETQFF
TRBJ2-7 many TRBV2 11 TRBD2 TGTGCCAGCAGAGGACTAGGGGAGCAGTACTTC CASRGLGEQYF
TRBJ1-5 many TRBV19 17 - TGTGCCAGTACCTCCCTACCGACAGCTTATAGCAATCAGCCCCAGCATTTT CASTSLPTAYSNQPQHF
TRBJ2-1 few TRBV5-5 16 TRBD2 TGTGCCAGCAGCTTGGCCCCAGCGGGAGGGCGGAATGAGCAGTTCTTC CASSLAPAGGRNEQFF
TRBJ2-1 few TRBV12-3/TRBV12-4 15 TRBD1 TGTGCCAGCGGGCCGGGACAGGGCTCGGTCAATGAGCAGTTCTTC CASGPGQGSVNEQFF
TRBJ2-1 few TRBV20-1 20 TRBD2 TGCAGTGCTAGAGTCCCCCCCGGGACTAGCGGGATTAGCTCCTACAATGAGCAGTTCTTC CSARVPPGTSGISSYNEQFF
TRBJ2-5 - TRBV5-5 13 - TGTGCCAGCCTAAGGGGGTTAACGGAGACCCAGTACTTC CASLRGLTETQYF
TRBJ2-1 - TRBV9 14 TRBD2 TGTGCCAGCAGCACTTCAGGGACTAGCGGAAATCAGTTCTTC CASSTSGTSGNQFF
TRBJ2-1 many TRBV29-1 14 - TGCAGCGTTGTTTTAAGAGGGCCCTACAATGAGCAGTTCTTC CSVVLRGPYNEQFF
TRBJ1-2 few TRBV5-1 14 - TGCGCCGGCAGCCTTGGCCCCGAGGACTATGGCTACACCTTC CAGSLGPEDYGYTF
TRBJ2-1 - TRBV7-9 15 - TGTGCCAGCAGCCCCAGGGAGGTCGCCTACAATGAGCAGTTCTTC CASSPREVAYNEQFF
TRBJ2-5 few TRBV7-9 15 - TGTGCCAGCAGCGAGAGGGATACAGGGTTGGGGACCCAGTACTTC CASSERDTGLGTQYF
TRBJ1-4 - TRBV10-3 13 - TGTGCCATCAGTCCAGGGGATATGGAAAAACTGTTTTTT CAISPGDMEKLFF
TRBJ2-7 few TRBV5-5 14 - TGTGCCAGCAGCTTGCAACAGCCGACCTACGAGCAGTACTTC CASSLQQPTYEQYF
TRBJ1-4 few TRBV3-1 17 - TGTGCCAGCAGCCAACAGGGGCGGGGGGCAACTAATGAAAAACTGTTTTTT CASSQQGRGATNEKLFF